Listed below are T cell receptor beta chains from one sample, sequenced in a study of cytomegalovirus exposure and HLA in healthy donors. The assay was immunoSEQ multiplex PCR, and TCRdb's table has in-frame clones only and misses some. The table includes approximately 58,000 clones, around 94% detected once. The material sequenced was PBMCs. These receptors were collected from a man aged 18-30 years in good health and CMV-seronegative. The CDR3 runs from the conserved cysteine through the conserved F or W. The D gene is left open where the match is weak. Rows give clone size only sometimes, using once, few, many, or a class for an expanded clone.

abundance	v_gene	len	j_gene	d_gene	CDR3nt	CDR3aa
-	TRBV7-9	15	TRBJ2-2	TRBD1	TGTGCCAGCAGCTTAGGACAGGGGGCAAACGGGGAGCTGTTTTTT	CASSLGQGANGELFF
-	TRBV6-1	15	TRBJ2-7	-	TGTGCCAGCGGCTGGGGATCTCAGTATAGGGGCGAGCAGTACTTC	CASGWGSQYRGEQYF
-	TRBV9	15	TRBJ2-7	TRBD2	TGTGCCAGCAGCGTAGGACTAGCGGGAGGGGGGGAGCAGTACTTC	CASSVGLAGGGEQYF
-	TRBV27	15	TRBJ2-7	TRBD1	TGTGCCAGCAGTTTATCGGGGACAGGGGACTACGAGCAGTACTTC	CASSLSGTGDYEQYF
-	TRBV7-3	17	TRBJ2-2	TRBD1	TGTGCCAGCAGGGGACAGGGCTACGCGGGAGAAACCGGGGAGCTGTTTTTT	CASRGQGYAGETGELFF
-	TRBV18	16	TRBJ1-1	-	TGTGCCAGCTCACAACCCCCCGGTTATATGAACACTGAAGCTTTCTTT	CASSQPPGYMNTEAFF
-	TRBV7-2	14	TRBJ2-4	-	TGTGCCAGCAGCTCTCCCCAGGACAAAAACATTCAGTACTTC	CASSSPQDKNIQYF
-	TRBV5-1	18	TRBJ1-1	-	TGCGCCAGCAGCTTGGTCGAGGCGGGCCCTTCTCTACGGAGAGAAGCTTTCTTT	CASSLVEAGPSLRREAFF
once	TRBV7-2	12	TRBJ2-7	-	TGTGCCAGCAGCTCTTTCTCCTACGAGCAGTACTTC	CASSSFSYEQYF
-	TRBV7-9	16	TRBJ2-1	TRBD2	TGTGCCAGCAGCCCCCACAGCGGGGGGGCTACGAGTGAGCAGTTCTTC	CASSPHSGGATSEQFF
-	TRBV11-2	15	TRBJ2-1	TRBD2	TGTGCCAGCAGCTTTTCTAGCGGGATATACAATGAGCAGTTCTTC	CASSFSSGIYNEQFF
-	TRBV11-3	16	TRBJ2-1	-	TGTGCCAGCAAGGTTGAACAGGGTCTCTCCTACAATGAGCAGTTCTTC	CASKVEQGLSYNEQFF
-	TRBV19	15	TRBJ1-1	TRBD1	TGTGCCAGTAGTATTGACAGGGGGGACGACACTGAAGCTTTCTTT	CASSIDRGDDTEAFF
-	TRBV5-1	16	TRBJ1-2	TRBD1	TGCGCCAGCAGCTTGGAATCCCCGGGACAGGGCTCTGGCTACACCTTC	CASSLESPGQGSGYTF
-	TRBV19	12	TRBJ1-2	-	TGTGCCTCCCAGGGTATTAACTATGGCTACACCTTC	CASQGINYGYTF
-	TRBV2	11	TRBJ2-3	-	TGTGCCCTAAGTGTCACAGATACGCAGTATTTT	CALSVTDTQYF
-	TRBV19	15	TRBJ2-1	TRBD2	TGTGCCAGTAGTACTCCGGGACTAGGCCACAATGAGCAGTTCTTC	CASSTPGLGHNEQFF
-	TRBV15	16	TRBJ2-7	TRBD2	TGTGCCACCAGCAGTGCCTTAGCGGGAAGCTCCTACGAGCAGTACTTC	CATSSALAGSSYEQYF
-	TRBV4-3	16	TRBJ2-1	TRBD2	TGCGCCAGCAGTCGACTAGCGGCCGCCTCCTACAATGAGCAGTTCTTC	CASSRLAAASYNEQFF
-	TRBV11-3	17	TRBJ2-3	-	TGTGCCAGCAGCCCCTCGGAAGCGGGTACATATCCAGATACGCAGTATTTT	CASSPSEAGTYPDTQYF
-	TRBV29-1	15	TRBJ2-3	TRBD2	TGCAGCGTTGAGGGACTAGCGGATAGCACAGATACGCAGTATTTT	CSVEGLADSTDTQYF
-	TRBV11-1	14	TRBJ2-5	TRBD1	TGTGCCAGCAGCAGAGGGGACAGTCAAGAGACCCAGTACTTC	CASSRGDSQETQYF
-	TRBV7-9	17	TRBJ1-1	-	TGTGCCAGCAGTCCTTCCCGCTCCTTCAGTGCGAACACTGAAGCTTTCTTT	CASSPSRSFSANTEAFF
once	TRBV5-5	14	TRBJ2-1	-	TGTGCCAGCAGCCATAGGACCCCCGGGAGTGAGCAGTTCTTC	CASSHRTPGSEQFF
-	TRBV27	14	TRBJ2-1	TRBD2	TGTGCCAGCAGTCCTAGCGGGACTTACAATGAGCAGTTCTTC	CASSPSGTYNEQFF
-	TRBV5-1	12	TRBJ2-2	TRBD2	TGCGCCAGCAGCTTGCGACTAGCTGAGCTGTTTTTT	CASSLRLAELFF
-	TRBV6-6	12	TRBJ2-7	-	TGTGCCAGCTCGAACAGAATCTACGAGCAGTACTTC	CASSNRIYEQYF
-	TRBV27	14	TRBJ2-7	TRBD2	TGTGCCAGCAGCGCGGGAGGAGGAACCTACGAGCAGTACTTC	CASSAGGGTYEQYF
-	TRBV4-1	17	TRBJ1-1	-	TGCGCCAGCAGCCAAGATTGGGGAACAGGGCTGAACACTGAAGCTTTCTTT	CASSQDWGTGLNTEAFF
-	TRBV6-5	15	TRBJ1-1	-	TGTGCCAGCAGTTACTCCATGACATTGAACACTGAAGCTTTCTTT	CASSYSMTLNTEAFF
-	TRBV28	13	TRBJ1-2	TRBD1	TGTGCCAGCAGCCCACAGGGGCGCTATGGCTACACCTTC	CASSPQGRYGYTF
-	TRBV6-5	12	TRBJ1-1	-	TGTGCCAGCAGTTACGGTGGAGGGGAAGCTTTCTTT	CASSYGGGEAFF